The clone carrying this TCR beta chain occurred once. CDR3 length: 11 amino acids. Trimming pared 2 bases from V and 4 bases from J, leaving 3 bases between. The V gene's germline CDR1 is KGHSH and CDR2 LQKENI. This sample stems from a study of shared clonotypes between healthy human individuals. DNA input for the unsorted PBMC replicate PCRs was about 280 ng, roughly 33,000 T cell genomes. Bulk PBMC genomic DNA spanned ten immunoSEQ deep plates. Original processing notes: Owing to the provision of junction-only sequences devoid of quality scores by immunoSEQ, filtering differed. Libraries were prepared by immunoSEQ multiplex PCR; TCRdb keeps only in-frame clonotypes and omits some of them. D and trimming come from the DNA, and the V and J calls and clone size come from that table. The repertoire holds about 520,000 clones, with 70% to 80% as singletons.

V usage is TRBV18 and J usage is TRBJ2-7, with unresolved D. Sequenced sample: PBMCs. The receptor was isolated from a woman in her thirties or forties in good health. Some clones in this sample may be carry-over from other donors' samples. The CDR3 coding sequence is TGTGCCAGCTCACCAAAATACGAGCAGTACTTC. It specifies CASSPKYEQYF.